One and the same sample provided the 20 T cell receptor beta chains below, sequenced in a study of chemoradiotherapy in HPV16-positive cancers. Clones were read by immunoSEQ multiplex PCR, and TCRdb kept only the in-frame ones, dropping some. The table includes 8,400 or so clones, less than 90% detected once. The specimen comprised blood, sampled from a patient who underwent chemoradiotherapy. Every receptor here comes from a human donor with HPV-associated anogenital cancer.

This clone was recorded once. This chain connects TRBV7-6 to TRBJ2-1, with 9 bases that match TRBD2. V shed 1 base, J shed 5 bases, and the junction held 3 bases outside the gene matches. This CDR3 has 15 amino acids. Germline V gene sequence: CDR1 SGHVS, CDR2 FNYEAQ. The CDR3 nucleotides read TGTGCCAGCAGCTTAGTTGCGGGAGGGCACAATGAGCAGTTCTTC. Translation: CASSLVAGGHNEQFF.

The chain recombines TRBV11-2 with TRBJ2-7; the D gene is possibly TRBD1 (7 bases). Germline lookup yields CDR1 SGHAT and CDR2 FQNNGV. The CDR3 length is 15 residues. Trimming took 5 bases from V and 6 from J, leaving 20 bases between them. The CDR3 here is CASSAFGGGEFEQYF. The CDR3 coding sequence is TGTGCCAGCAGCGCATTCGGAGGGGGCGAATTCGAGCAGTACTTC. Full variable domain (rest looked up from reference TRBV11-2 and TRBJ2-7): EAGVAQSPRYKIIEKRQSVAFWCNPISGHATLYWYQQILGQGPKLLIQFQNNGVVDDSQLPKDRFSAERLKGVDSTLKIQPAKLEDSAVYLCASSAFGGGEFEQYFGPGTRLTVT.

The rearrangement uses TRBV30 and TRBJ1-2; 8 bases fit TRBD1. The germline gives CDR1 GTSNPN, CDR2 SVGIG (reference sequence). The CDR3 runs to 17 residues. The ends lost 0 bases at V and 1 base at J; junction bases unmatched: 10. The CDR3 sequence is CAWSVLPGGSLNYGYTF. The DNA for the CDR3 is TGTGCCTGGAGTGTACTACCAGGGGGCTCCCTTAACTATGGCTACACCTTC.

V usage is TRBV6-1 and J usage is TRBJ2-2; 9 positions match TRBD2. J lost 2 bases, V lost 4 bases, and 8 bases had no gene match. The CDR3 runs to 17 residues. Germline V gene data show CDR1 as MNHNS and CDR2 as SASEGT. Here the CDR3 DNA reads TGTGCCAGCAGTGGGGCCGGGACTAGCCTCAACACCGGGGAGCTGTTTTTT. Residues: CASSGAGTSLNTGELFF.

This rearrangement joins TRBV5-1 to TRBJ2-4; D gene uncertain. V shed 0 bases and J shed 5 bases, with 0 bases lying between them. Germline values: CDR1 SGHRS, CDR2 YFSETQ. CDR3 length: 11 residues. DNA for the CDR3: TGCGCCAGCAGCTTGGAAAACATTCAGTACTTC. It codes for CASSLENIQYF.

The chain uses TRBV28 and TRBJ2-7; either TRBD1 or TRBD2 may supply D (5 bases each). V was clipped by 3 bases and J by 7 bases, with 22 bases between them. This CDR3 comprises 16 residues. CDR1 is MDHEN, CDR2 SYDVKM, per germline. The CDR3 sequence is CASSFSPRTTGGEQYF. CDR3 nucleotides: TGTGCCAGCAGTTTTTCCCCTCGGACAACCGGCGGGGAGCAGTACTTC.

The genes are TRBV12-1 and TRBJ2-3; TRBD2, the D gene given by the table, was not confirmed from the DNA. TRBV12-1 is labeled a pseudogene. There are 15 residues in the CDR3. CDR3 region: CASSFIAGEADTQYF. In nucleotides, the CDR3 is TGTGCCAGCAGCTTCATAGCGGGAGAGGCAGATACGCAGTATTTT.

The rearrangement joins TRBV19 to TRBJ1-5; D not certain. Trimming removed 5 bases from V and 5 bases from J, with 13 bases in between. This CDR3 contains 14 residues. The germline CDR1 and CDR2 sequences are LNHDA and SQIVND (reference sequence). The CDR3 loop is CASSPSDFHQPQHF. CDR3 DNA: TGTGCCAGTAGTCCCTCGGACTTCCATCAGCCCCAGCATTTT.

The rearrangement links TRBV29-1 to TRBJ2-2; D remains ambiguous. The length of the CDR3 is 14 residues. The V gene lost 5 bases and the J gene lost 6 bases, with 16 bases spanning the gap. Looked up from germline, CDR1 is SQVTM and CDR2 is ANQGSEA. The CDR3 DNA sequence: TGCAGCGTTTTATCCCCGTCGTTGTCCGGGGAGCTGTTTTTT. Residues: CSVLSPSLSGELFF.

J is TRBJ2-3 and V is TRBV28; either TRBD1 or TRBD2 may supply D (6 bases each). Germline values: CDR1 MDHEN, CDR2 SYDVKM. The CDR3 loop spans 17 amino acids. Trimming took 6 bases from V and 1 from J, leaving 20 bases between them. CDR3 DNA: TGTGCCAGCAGGGGGGCGGGAATCATCGGCGGCACAGATACGCAGTATTTT. Amino acids: CASRGAGIIGGTDTQYF.

The rearrangement uses TRBV4-1 and TRBJ2-3; 8 bases align to TRBD2. CDR1 and CDR2 (germline): MGHRA, YSYEKL. This CDR3 spans 15 amino acids. V trimming: 5 bases; J trimming: 1 base; junction bases outside the gene matches: 5. The CDR3 nucleotides are TGCGCCAGCAGCACTCGGGAGGGCGGCACAGATACGCAGTATTTT. Translated, it gives CASSTREGGTDTQYF.

This clone was picked up one time. The genes are TRBV19 and TRBJ1-2; 8 positions match TRBD1. CDR3 length equals 15 residues. The germline V gene encodes CDR1 LNHDA and CDR2 SQIVND (reference sequence). V lost 3 bases to trimming and J lost 8 bases; unmatched junction nucleotides: 11. The CDR3 sequence: CASSISGGVVGGYTF. The CDR3 DNA follows: TGTGCCAGTAGTATCTCAGGGGGCGTTGTAGGAGGCTACACCTTC.

The chain links TRBV6-5 to TRBJ2-6, with D tentatively TRBD2 (5 bases). This CDR3 is built from 15 residues. Trimming cost V 0 bases and J 11 bases, with 14 bases left between them. The germline CDR1 and CDR2 sequences are MNHEY and SVGAGI. The CDR3 here is CASSYSMGSLDVLTF. The CDR3 DNA reads as TGTGCCAGCAGTTACTCGATGGGGAGCTTGGACGTCCTGACTTTC.

This chain uses TRBV5-6 with TRBJ1-2; the match to TRBD1 covers 7 bases. The CDR3 contains 15 residues. CDR1 and CDR2 (germline): SGHDT, YYEEEE. The trim removed 3 bases at V and 4 bases at J, leaving 9 bases unmatched. The CDR3 loop reads CASSSVGGQIYGYTF. CDR3 sequence (DNA): TGTGCCAGCAGCTCTGTGGGGGGACAGATCTATGGCTACACCTTC.

This clone was seen once. CDR3 sequence reads: CASSSTMGRVRYF. CDR3 nucleotides: TGTGCCAGCAGTTCAACTATGGGTAGGGTACGGTACTTC. V gene TRBV28 combines with J gene TRBJ2-7; unclear D gene. The germline V gene encodes CDR1 MDHEN and CDR2 SYDVKM. The CDR3 length is 13 residues. The V gene lost 4 bases and the J gene lost 12 bases, with 19 bases spanning the gap.

This clone was found once. The gene calls are TRBV7-6 and TRBJ2-7, with TRBD2 identical over 9 bases. Germline V gene lookup returns CDR1 SGHVS and CDR2 FNYEAQ. With 5 bases clipped from V and 4 bases from J, the junction kept 15 bases outside the gene matches. This CDR3 has 17 residues. The CDR3 loop reads CASSSLAGSSGSYEQYF. The CDR3 bases are TGTGCCAGCAGCAGCCTGGCCGGGAGTAGCGGGAGTTACGAGCAGTACTTC.

The CDR3: CASDRESVQYF. The CDR3 DNA follows: TGTGCCAGTGACAGGGAGTCAGTGCAGTACTTC. The chain combines TRBV2 with TRBJ2-7, with 7 nucleotides matching TRBD1. Trimming at V came to 9 bases and at J to 9 bases, leaving 8 bases not matched to a gene. The CDR3 extends over 11 amino acids. The V gene's germline CDR1 is SNHLY and CDR2 FYNNEI. Using reference TRBV2 and TRBJ2-7 for the parts outside the CDR3, the full variable domain is EPEVTQTPSHQVTQMGQEVILRCVPISNHLYFYWYRQILGQKVEFLVSFYNNEISEKSEIFDDQFSVERPDGSNFTLKIRSTKLEDSAMYFCASDRESVQYFGPGTRLTVT.

This clone was seen only a few times. The chain has TRBV6-1 and TRBJ1-5; 10 bases are a match to TRBD1. This CDR3 comprises 15 residues. The trim removed 6 bases at V and 0 bases at J, leaving 2 bases unmatched. Germline-derived CDR1 and CDR2 are MNHNS and SASEGT. The CDR3 loop is CASSGDRGSNQPQHF. The CDR3 DNA reads as TGTGCCAGCAGCGGGGACAGGGGTAGCAATCAGCCCCAGCATTTT.

The genes are TRBV11-2 and TRBJ2-7; 8 bases are a match to TRBD1. CDR3 length equals 15 residues. V was pared by 4 bases and J by 3 bases, with 8 bases of the junction left unmatched. Germline values: CDR1 SGHAT, CDR2 FQNNGV. CDR3 in DNA: TGTGCCAGCAGCTCGCCAGGGGGCACGCGCTACGAGCAGTACTTC. It translates to CASSSPGGTRYEQYF.

This chain links TRBV11-2 with TRBJ1-1; D not certain. The germline gives CDR1 SGHAT, CDR2 FQNNGV. The V gene lost 2 bases and the J gene lost 2 bases, with 15 bases spanning the gap. This CDR3 spans 16 amino acids. The CDR3 bases are TGTGCCAGCAGCTTATGGGCAGTTGGAGAAAACACTGAAGCTTTCTTT. Its protein is CASSLWAVGENTEAFF.